These 13 T cell receptor beta chains share one sample of origin, sequenced in a study of breast tumors, draining lymph nodes, adjacent tissues. Axillary draining lymph nodes of breast cancer patients supplied the node samples. TCRdb used MiXCR to reprocess the multiplex PCR reads, holding one entry per CDR3 protein. The sample holds fewer than 200,000 distinct CDR3 sequences; 33% are singletons and the top ten take about 3.8%. The material sequenced was axillary lymph node tissue. All receptors derive from a female donor with breast cancer. Some clones in this sample may be carry-over from other donors' samples.

At least ten counts were recorded for this clonotype. This chain connects TRBV2 to TRBJ2-4; D uncertain. Trimming removed 5 bases from V and 4 bases from J, with 3 bases in between. Germline CDR1 and CDR2: SNHLY and FYNNEI. The CDR3 consists of 11 residues. The CDR3 nucleotides are TGTGCCAGCAGTCAGAAAAACATTCAGTACTTC. Translated, it gives CASSQKNIQYF.

A word on this clonotype: This may be a read error, as it is one base from a much larger clone. The rearrangement uses TRBV20-1 and TRBJ1-5; possibly TRBD1 for D (5 bases). Per the germline V gene, CDR1 is DFQATT and CDR2 is SNEGSKA (reference sequence). CDR3 size: 15 residues. The CDR3 nucleotides read TGCAGTGCTAGGGGAGGGGCCTATAGCACTCAGCCCCAGCATTTT. Its protein product is CSARGGAYSTQPQHF.

This clonotype was seen many times. The gene calls are TRBV10-1 and TRBJ1-2; D gene uncertain. The germline V and J ends were trimmed by 9 bases and 4 bases, with 15 bases remaining between them. Germline CDR1 reads WNHNN; CDR2 reads SYGVQD (reference sequence). The CDR3 length is 13 residues. The DNA for the CDR3 is TGCGCCAGGACCGACCGCAAGGGCTATGGCTACACCTTC. It is translated as CARTDRKGYGYTF.

This clonotype was counted at least ten times. The gene calls are TRBV20-1 and TRBJ2-7; tentatively, D is TRBD2 (5 bases). There are 14 residues in the CDR3. Germline V gives CDR1 DFQATT, CDR2 SNEGSKA (reference sequence). The germline V and J ends were trimmed by 0 bases and 3 bases, with 12 bases remaining between them. CDR3 nucleotides: TGCAGTGCTAGAGATCCGGGGAAACTCTACGAGCAGTACTTC. Its translation is CSARDPGKLYEQYF.

V gene TRBV6-2 or TRBV6-3 combines with J gene TRBJ2-5; the match to TRBD2 covers 7 bases. V was pared by 6 bases and J by 7 bases, with 11 bases of the junction left unmatched. The CDR3 sequence is 14 residues long. Germline V lookup: CDR1 MNHEY, CDR2 SVGEGT. CDR3 protein: CASSLGREGGTQYF. The CDR3 nucleotides read TGTGCCAGCAGCCTCGGTAGGGAGGGAGGGACCCAGTACTTC.

Of note for this clonotype: A single base separates this from a much larger clone, so it may be a read error. The chain recombines TRBV3-1 with TRBJ2-1; 7 bases agree with TRBD2. Losses at the gene ends were 3 bases for V and 7 bases for J; bases not matched to a gene: 12. This CDR3 spans 16 amino acids. Germline V CDR1 and CDR2: LGHDT, YNNKEL (reference sequence). The chain's CDR3 is CASSQDSGPAGNEQFF. CDR3 nucleotides: TGTGCCAGCAGCCAGGATTCGGGACCAGCGGGAAATGAGCAGTTCTTC.

In its sample, this clonotype was seen many times. The chain carries TRBV5-6 and TRBJ2-3, with 11 bases lining up with TRBD1. The CDR3 runs to 16 residues. Germline values: CDR1 SGHDT, CDR2 YYEEEE. Trimming took 3 bases from V and 4 from J; bases not matched to a gene: 7. CDR3 protein: CASSWGTGGRADTQYF. In DNA, the CDR3 is TGTGCCAGCAGCTGGGGGACAGGGGGTAGGGCAGATACGCAGTATTTT.

This clonotype was seen ten or more times. V is TRBV3-1 and J is TRBJ1-2, with 8 bases identical to TRBD1. This CDR3 has 15 amino acids. V dropped 0 bases and J dropped 6; count of bases not matched to a gene: 6. Per the germline V gene, CDR1 is LGHDT and CDR2 is YNNKEL (reference sequence). CDR3 protein: CASSQDRGRTHGYTF. CDR3 in DNA: TGTGCCAGCAGCCAAGACAGGGGGCGGACCCATGGCTACACCTTC.

This chain links TRBV20-1 with TRBJ1-5, with D maybe TRBD1 (5 bases). V lost 3 bases, J lost 2 bases, and 11 bases lay in between. Germline-derived CDR1 and CDR2 are DFQATT and SNEGSKA (reference sequence). The CDR3 contains 14 residues. The CDR3 bases are TGCAGTGCTAGTACCCCAGGGCGCAATCAGCCCCAGCATTTT. Protein: CSASTPGRNQPQHF.

This clonotype showed up many times. The chain combines TRBV24-1 with TRBJ2-7; D might be TRBD1 (6 bases). Between the trimmed V and J ends, which lost 5 bases and 3 bases, there was a span of 10 bases. Germline V gene data show CDR1 as KGHDR and CDR2 as SFDVKD. This CDR3 contains 13 residues. For the CDR3, the DNA is TGTGCCACCAGTGTTGACAGGTTCTACGAGCAGTACTTC. It encodes CATSVDRFYEQYF.

The table lists this clonotype with many counts. The rearrangement joins TRBV4-2 to TRBJ2-1, with TRBD2 identical over 8 bases. The junction had 4 bases not matched to a gene; V was cut back by 7 bases and J by 2 bases. This CDR3 is built from 14 residues. Germline CDR1 and CDR2: LGHNA and YNFKEQ. The CDR3 nucleotides read TGTGCCAGCAAAACTAGCGGAACCTACAATGAGCAGTTCTTC. It specifies CASKTSGTYNEQFF.

This clonotype has ten or more counts. This chain joins TRBV15 and TRBJ1-2; a weak D match, TRBD1 (6 bases). This CDR3 comprises 15 residues. Trimming cost V 0 bases and J 7 bases, with 15 bases left between them. Germline V lookup: CDR1 LNHNV, CDR2 YYDKDF (reference sequence). CDR3 coding DNA: TGTGCCACCAGCAGAGATTTTACGGGGGGCGGTGGCTACACCTTC. This sequence encodes CATSRDFTGGGGYTF.

Many counts were recorded for this clonotype. J is TRBJ2-2 and V is TRBV27; tentative D call: TRBD1 (5 bases). The V gene lost 2 bases and the J gene lost 3 bases, with 7 bases spanning the gap. The CDR3 loop spans 14 amino acids. Looked up from germline, CDR1 is MNHEY and CDR2 is SMNVEV (reference sequence). The CDR3 here is CASSLLGDTGELFF. The DNA of the CDR3 is TGTGCCAGCAGTTTACTAGGGGACACCGGGGAGCTGTTTTTT.